These T cell receptor beta chains were read from a single sample in a study of T-cell memory formation after mild COVID-19. TCRdb re-called the 5' RACE reads with MiXCR, one entry per CDR3 protein. The data hold more than 80,000 distinct CDR3 sequences, with around 12% observed a single time. The sequenced sample consisted of PBMCs or a T cell subset sorted from them (not recorded which). All receptors come from an adult woman who had mild COVID-19 (a few samples of this study predate the infection). Cell type and time point are not known. The CDR3 runs from the conserved cysteine through the conserved F or W. The D gene is left open where the match is weak. The size field is filled for only some rows; it gives once, few, many or a size class.

CASSQDPSTEQYF TGCGCCAGCAGCCAAGATCCTTCAACAGAGCAGTACTTC many TRBV4-3 NA TRBJ2-7
CASSLEDAGNTGELFF TGTGCCAGCAGCTTAGAAGATGCGGGAAACACCGGGGAGCTGTTTTTT few TRBV7-6 NA TRBJ2-2
CASGLQGWGEQYF TGTGCTAGTGGTTTGCAGGGCTGGGGCGAGCAGTACTTC few TRBV12-5 NA TRBJ2-7
CSAVSGRRYEQYF TGCAGTGCTGTTAGCGGGAGGAGGTACGAGCAGTACTTC few TRBV20-1 TRBD2 TRBJ2-7
CASAQGQGALYNEQFF TGCGCCAGCGCTCAGGGACAGGGGGCCCTCTACAATGAGCAGTTCTTC NA TRBV5-1 TRBD1 TRBJ2-1
CASSLGLAGGPDYEQYF TGCGCCAGCAGCTTGGGACTAGCGGGGGGCCCCGATTACGAGCAGTACTTC few TRBV5-1 TRBD2 TRBJ2-7
CASSLVEGVKTEAFF TGTGCCAGCAGCTTAGTAGAGGGTGTAAAGACTGAAGCTTTCTTT NA TRBV7-9 NA TRBJ1-1
CSAQPQGSYEQYF TGCAGTGCCCAACCTCAGGGTTCCTACGAGCAGTACTTC few TRBV20-1 NA TRBJ2-7
CASSLEQGSSYEQYF TGTGCCAGCAGCTTAGAACAGGGGAGCTCCTACGAGCAGTACTTC NA TRBV7-8 TRBD1 TRBJ2-7
CASSRNPGGQRDTQYF TGCGCCAGCAGCCGCAACCCGGGGGGGCAACGGGATACGCAGTATTTT many TRBV4-3 TRBD2 TRBJ2-3
CASSPGTSGLYEQYF TGTGCCAGCAGCCCAGGGACTAGCGGGCTCTACGAGCAGTACTTC NA TRBV4-2 TRBD2 TRBJ2-7
CAIRGPGGYTF TGTGCCATCAGGGGGCCCGGTGGCTACACCTTC few TRBV7-9 TRBD1 TRBJ1-2
CASSQEGGTGGREQYF TGTGCCAGCAGCCAAGAGGGTGGTACAGGGGGCAGGGAGCAGTACTTC few TRBV4-2 TRBD1 TRBJ2-7
CSARDRRALYNEQFF TGCAGTGCTAGAGATCGCAGGGCCCTCTACAATGAGCAGTTCTTC few TRBV20-1 NA TRBJ2-1
CASSVSGFGNIQYF TGTGCCAGCAGCGTTTCGGGGTTTGGTAACATTCAGTACTTC few TRBV9 NA TRBJ2-4
CASSSTPGTGYNEQFF TGTGCCAGCAGCTCCACGCCCGGGACAGGCTACAATGAGCAGTTCTTC NA TRBV11-2 TRBD1 TRBJ2-1
CASSTRAGPQFF TGTGCCAGCAGTACTCGTGCGGGCCCCCAGTTCTTC few TRBV12-3/TRBV12-4 NA TRBJ2-1
CASSQTAVFTDTQYF TGCGCCAGCAGCCAGACAGCAGTTTTTACAGATACGCAGTATTTT many TRBV4-1 NA TRBJ2-3
CASSALGQGFDTNYGYTF TGTGCCAGCAGCGCCTTGGGACAGGGATTTGACACTAACTATGGCTACACCTTC few TRBV9 TRBD1 TRBJ1-2
CASSLHGAGANVLTF TGTGCCAGCAGCTTACACGGCGCAGGGGCCAACGTCCTGACTTTC few TRBV11-3 NA TRBJ2-6
CASSQEPGQRETQYF TGCGCCAGCAGCCAGGAACCGGGCCAGAGGGAGACCCAGTACTTC NA TRBV4-1 NA TRBJ2-5
CASSVVPGTDTQYF TGTGCCAGCAGCGTAGTACCGGGGACAGATACGCAGTATTTT NA TRBV9 NA TRBJ2-3
CASNKQYSYEQYF TGTGCCAGCAACAAACAGTACTCCTACGAGCAGTACTTC many TRBV12-3/TRBV12-4 NA TRBJ2-7
CASSLGDRDVSGANVLTF TGCGCCAGCAGCTTGGGGGACAGGGACGTCTCTGGGGCCAACGTCCTGACTTTC NA TRBV5-1 TRBD1 TRBJ2-6
CASSYSSSNGRETQYF TGTGCCAGCAGTTACTCTTCTAGTAACGGGCGGGAGACCCAGTACTTC NA TRBV6-5 NA TRBJ2-5
CSARVNPAGLAYNEQFF TGCAGTGCTAGAGTAAACCCGGCGGGGTTGGCCTACAATGAGCAGTTCTTC NA TRBV20-1 NA TRBJ2-1
CASSLSGSPTDTQYF TGTGCCAGCAGCTTAAGCGGAAGCCCCACAGATACGCAGTATTTT NA TRBV11-2 NA TRBJ2-3
CASSLGQGLDTGELFF TGTGCTAGCAGCTTAGGGCAGGGGCTCGACACCGGGGAGCTGTTTTTT NA TRBV7-7 NA TRBJ2-2
CASSLGTAGNSPLHF TGCGCCAGCAGCTTGGGAACAGCGGGGAATTCACCCCTCCACTTT NA TRBV5-1 NA TRBJ1-6
CSASVDSSYSNQPQHF TGCAGTGCTAGCGTGGACAGTTCCTATAGCAATCAGCCCCAGCATTTT NA TRBV20-1 NA TRBJ1-5
CASSQEKLAGVTYNSPLHF TGCGCCAGCAGCCAAGAAAAACTCGCAGGGGTGACCTATAATTCACCCCTCCACTTT NA TRBV4-3 NA TRBJ1-6
CSAFYKLRTSGGNEQFF TGCAGTGCGTTTTACAAACTAAGGACTAGCGGCGGCAATGAGCAGTTCTTC NA TRBV20-1 TRBD2 TRBJ2-1
CASSGDRGLLNTEAFF TGTGCCAGCAGTGGGGACAGGGGGCTGTTGAACACTGAAGCTTTCTTT NA TRBV2 TRBD1 TRBJ1-1
CASSQVGGNTEAFF TGTGCCAGCAGCCAAGTCGGGGGGAACACTGAAGCTTTCTTT NA TRBV14 NA TRBJ1-1
CASSLYPIHNEQFF TGTGCCAGCAGTTTGTACCCAATCCACAATGAGCAGTTCTTC few TRBV27 NA TRBJ2-1
CASSEGAGGPPDTQYF TGTGCCAGCAGCGAGGGGGCGGGGGGGCCCCCAGATACGCAGTATTTT few TRBV9 TRBD2 TRBJ2-3
CASSAGQFLQETQYF TGTGCCAGCAGCGCGGGACAGTTCCTCCAAGAGACCCAGTACTTC NA TRBV7-3 NA TRBJ2-5
CASSQDNWTGELFF TGTGCCAGCAGCCAGGACAATTGGACCGGGGAGCTGTTTTTT NA TRBV6-5 NA TRBJ2-2
CASSPNTENTEAFF TGTGCCAGCAGCCCAAATACAGAGAACACTGAAGCTTTCTTT few TRBV7-9 NA TRBJ1-1
CATGGGNTGELFF TGTGCCACCGGGGGGGGGAACACCGGGGAGCTGTTTTTT few TRBV15 TRBD2 TRBJ2-2
CSVDAQGVGHEQYF TGCAGCGTTGATGCTCAGGGAGTGGGGCACGAGCAGTACTTC few TRBV29-1 NA TRBJ2-7
CASSWGERRGTGELFF TGTGCCAGCAGCTGGGGGGAGCGAAGAGGCACCGGGGAGCTGTTTTTT many TRBV9 NA TRBJ2-2
CASSLGYSRINEQFF TGTGCCAGCAGTTTAGGGTACTCCCGAATCAATGAGCAGTTCTTC NA TRBV12-3/TRBV12-4 NA TRBJ2-1
CATSGLAGTNSYNEQFF TGTGCCACCAGCGGATTAGCGGGAACTAACTCCTACAATGAGCAGTTCTTC NA TRBV24-1 TRBD2 TRBJ2-1
CASRLGGKQYF TGTGCCAGCCGCTTAGGGGGGAAGCAGTACTTC once TRBV6-2/TRBV6-3 NA TRBJ2-7
CATSVGDTEAFF TGTGCCACCAGTGTGGGGGACACTGAAGCTTTCTTT NA TRBV24-1 NA TRBJ1-1
CASSFITGYNEQFF TGTGCCAGCAGTTTTATAACAGGGTACAATGAGCAGTTCTTC few TRBV12-3/TRBV12-4 NA TRBJ2-1
CASSYRGGAGGYTF TGTGCCAGCAGTTACCGCGGGGGAGCTGGTGGCTACACCTTC few TRBV6-5 NA TRBJ1-2
CASSPRGTGYTEAFF TGCGCCAGCAGCCCCAGGGGGACAGGGTACACTGAAGCTTTCTTT NA TRBV4-1 TRBD1 TRBJ1-1
CASSLAGVGNTGELFF TGTGCCAGCAGCTTGGCTGGGGTCGGGAACACCGGGGAGCTGTTTTTT NA TRBV5-6 NA TRBJ2-2
CASSISGTGGVRQPQHF TGTGCCAGCAGCATATCCGGGACAGGGGGCGTTAGGCAGCCCCAGCATTTT NA TRBV7-9 TRBD1 TRBJ1-5
CASSLTHNTGELFF TGTGCCAGCAGCTTGACTCATAACACCGGGGAGCTGTTTTTT NA TRBV5-6 NA TRBJ2-2
CASSQFIVPNTDTQYF TGCGCCAGCAGCCAATTTATTGTCCCCAACACAGATACGCAGTATTTT once TRBV4-1 NA TRBJ2-3
CASSSGTHIYEQYF TGTGCCAGCAGCTCCGGGACCCACATTTACGAGCAGTACTTC many TRBV5-4 NA TRBJ2-7